These 26 T cell receptor beta chains were sequenced from one sample in a study of blood T cell repertoires in COVID-19. The method was immunoSEQ multiplex PCR; TCRdb's version includes in-frame clones alone and lacks a portion of them. This table has under 300,000 clones, roughly four fifths appearing once. The specimen sequenced was peripheral blood. Receptors originate from a woman aged 18-30 years with acute or convalescent COVID-19.

The rearrangement links TRBV6-1 to TRBJ2-7, with 13 bases identical to TRBD2. The germline CDR1 and CDR2 sequences are MNHNS and SASEGT. Germline trimming cut 1 base from V and 9 bases from J; bases unmatched to any gene: 12. The CDR3 is 17 residues long. For the CDR3, the DNA is TGTGCCAGCAGTGAAGGGGGTACTAGCGGGAGGGCCGCGGGGCAGTACTTC. It specifies CASSEGGTSGRAAGQYF.

This chain connects TRBV9 to TRBJ2-7, with D unclear. The V and J ends lost 0 bases and 3 bases respectively, with 7 bases between them. The CDR3 is 13 amino acids. Germline loops: CDR1 SGDLS, CDR2 YYNGEE. The CDR3 nucleotides are TGTGCCAGCAGCGTAGGCTCAGACTACGAGCAGTACTTC. This codes for CASSVGSDYEQYF.

The chain employs TRBV20-1 and TRBJ2-7; D may be TRBD1 (6 bases). The V gene's germline CDR1 is DFQATT and CDR2 SNEGSKA (reference sequence). The V end lost 3 bases, the J end lost 4 bases, and 19 bases lay between the germline ends. This CDR3 region has 15 residues. CDR3 sequence (DNA): TGCAGTGCTAGTTCGTGGGGGCGGTTATCTTACGAGCAGTACTTC. It yields the protein CSASSWGRLSYEQYF.

This clone occurred once. The V gene is TRBV10-1, the J gene TRBJ2-3, with 12 nucleotides matching TRBD1. This CDR3 is built from 16 residues. The V gene's germline CDR1 is WNHNN and CDR2 SYGVQD (reference sequence). Losses at the gene ends were 4 bases for V and 0 bases for J; bases not matched to a gene: 2. In nucleotides, the CDR3 is TGCGCCAGCAGTGGGGGACAGGGGGCTAGCACAGATACGCAGTATTTT. Protein product: CASSGGQGASTDTQYF.

This chain links TRBV28 with TRBJ2-7; 14 nucleotides align to TRBD2. The V and J ends lost 6 bases and 5 bases, in that order; junction bases with no gene match: 9. Germline V CDR1 and CDR2: MDHEN, SYDVKM. CDR3 length equals 16 residues. CDR3 region: CASRGPGLAGVDEQYF. DNA of the CDR3: TGTGCCAGCAGAGGCCCGGGACTAGCGGGAGTTGACGAGCAGTACTTC.

The chain is built from TRBV7-6 and TRBJ2-1; a possible D gene is TRBD1 (8 bases). Germline CDR1 is SGHVS and CDR2 is FNYEAQ. The CDR3 is 17 residues long. V was clipped by 0 bases and J by 7 bases, with 19 bases between them. CDR3 nucleotide sequence: TGTGCCAGCAGCTTAGCCCTGGAGCGGGACAGGTATAATGAGCAGTTCTTC. It yields the protein CASSLALERDRYNEQFF. The complete variable domain, with remaining parts taken from reference TRBV7-6 and TRBJ2-1, reads GAGVSQSPRYKVTKRGQDVALRCDPISGHVSLYWYRQALGQGPEFLTYFNYEAQQDKSGLPNDRFSAERPEGSISTLTIQRTEQRDSAMYRCASSLALERDRYNEQFFGPGTRLTVL.

V and J are TRBV6-2 or TRBV6-3 and TRBJ1-5; 7 positions match TRBD1. Trimming at V came to 3 bases and at J to 3 bases, leaving 14 bases not matched to a gene. The length of the CDR3 is 18 residues. Germline CDR1 and CDR2: MNHEY and SVGEGT. CDR3 nucleotides: TGTGCCAGCAGTTATGGAACAGGGGAGGTAGTGGACAATCAGCCCCAGCATTTT. Protein: CASSYGTGEVVDNQPQHF.

The J gene is TRBJ1-4, the V gene TRBV30; D is perhaps TRBD1 (5 bases). V was pared by 7 bases and J by 8 bases, with 17 bases between. This CDR3 contains 13 residues. CDR1 is GTSNPN and CDR2 is SVGIG in the germline V gene (reference sequence). CDR3 bases: TGTGCCTCAAGGGGAGGGAGCCGCGAAAAACTGTTTTTT. It translates to CASRGGSREKLFF.

The chain uses TRBV20-1 and TRBJ1-2; perhaps TRBD1 as D (6 bases). This CDR3 is 10 amino acids long. The germline V gene has CDR1 DFQATT and CDR2 SNEGSKA (reference sequence). CDR3 nucleotides: TGCAGAGCGGGGGGCGGGGGCTACACCTTC. Amino acids: CRAGGGGYTF.

J is TRBJ2-2 and V is TRBV6-2 or TRBV6-3, with a weak D call TRBD1 (7 bases). This CDR3 comprises 18 residues. V gave up 0 bases and J gave up 1 base, with 15 bases separating them. Germline V CDR1 and CDR2: MNHEY, SVGEGT. The CDR3 DNA follows: TGTGCCAGCAGTTACTCAAGGGGGCGGGAAGTGAACACCGGGGAGCTGTTTTTT. This gives the protein CASSYSRGREVNTGELFF.

The genes are TRBV6-5 and TRBJ1-1, with 10 bases aligning to TRBD1. The CDR3 has 16 amino acids. V lost 4 bases and J lost 4; bases outside the gene matches: 9. Per the germline V gene, CDR1 is MNHEY and CDR2 is SVGAGI. The CDR3 loop is CASSWGTGVGGTEAFF. CDR3 in DNA: TGTGCCAGCAGTTGGGGGACAGGGGTAGGAGGCACTGAAGCTTTCTTT.

J is TRBJ2-7 and V is TRBV6-1, with 8 bases matching TRBD1. Germline V CDR1 and CDR2: MNHNS, SASEGT. The junction had 1 base not matched to a gene; V was cut back by 3 bases and J by 3 bases. The CDR3 consists of 13 residues. For the CDR3, the DNA is TGTGCCAGCAGTGACAGGGGGCTCTACGAGCAGTACTTC. Translated, it gives CASSDRGLYEQYF.

This clone was seen just once. This chain connects TRBV2 to TRBJ2-1, with 9 bases identical to TRBD2. The germline V gene encodes CDR1 SNHLY and CDR2 FYNNEI. V trimming: 4 bases; J trimming: 10 bases; junction bases outside the gene matches: 17. The CDR3 contains 17 residues. The chain's CDR3 is CASSVTPPAGGGGEQFF. CDR3 coding DNA: TGTGCCAGCAGTGTTACCCCGCCAGCGGGAGGAGGAGGGGAGCAGTTCTTC. Complete variable domain (other parts from reference TRBV2 and TRBJ2-1): EPEVTQTPSHQVTQMGQEVILRCVPISNHLYFYWYRQILGQKVEFLVSFYNNEISEKSEIFDDQFSVERPDGSNFTLKIRSTKLEDSAMYFCASSVTPPAGGGGEQFFGPGTRLTVL.

The chain employs TRBV29-1 and TRBJ2-6; 8 bases line up with TRBD1. The length of the CDR3 is 16 residues. Unmatched junction bases numbered 8, after V lost 7 bases and J lost 0 bases. CDR1 and CDR2 from the germline V gene are SQVTM and ANQGSEA. CDR3 bases: TGCAGCGCTGGACAGGGAGTGAGCTCTGGGGCCAACGTCCTGACTTTC. Protein product: CSAGQGVSSGANVLTF. The whole variable domain, filled in from reference TRBV29-1 and TRBJ2-6, reads SAVISQKPSRDICQRGTSLTIQCQVDSQVTMMFWYRQQPGQSLTLIATANQGSEATYESGFVIDKFPISRPNLTFSTLTVSNMSPEDSSIYLCSAGQGVSSGANVLTFGAGSRLTVL.

The chain combines TRBV28 with TRBJ1-1; TRBD1 might be the D (5 bases). V was trimmed by 4 bases and J by 2 bases, leaving 11 bases between them. The germline CDR1 and CDR2 sequences are MDHEN and SYDVKM. The CDR3 contains 14 residues. CDR3 DNA: TGTGCCAGCAGTTCCCGGGACTTAAACACTGAAGCTTTCTTT. Translating it yields CASSSRDLNTEAFF.

This clone was detected once. V usage is TRBV7-6 and J usage is TRBJ2-2; D is unclear. This CDR3 comprises 15 residues. V lost 2 bases and J lost 0, with 7 bases in between. Germline values: CDR1 SGHVS, CDR2 FNYEAQ. The CDR3 DNA reads as TGTGCCAGCAGCTTACTAGAGACGAACACCGGGGAGCTGTTTTTT. As protein: CASSLLETNTGELFF.

The chain couples TRBV28 to TRBJ2-3, with D possibly TRBD2 on 6 matching bases. The germline V gene has CDR1 MDHEN and CDR2 SYDVKM. Trimming took off 3 bases at V and 4 bases at J, with 14 bases between the two ends. The length of the CDR3 is 15 residues. CDR3 nucleotide sequence: TGTGCCAGCAGTTTTGGCGGGAAAGCGTCAGATACGCAGTATTTT. Translation gives CASSFGGKASDTQYF.

The chain uses TRBV7-9 and TRBJ1-1, with D possibly matching TRBD1 (6 bases). Germline CDR1 is SEHNR and CDR2 is FQNEAQ (reference sequence). This CDR3 comprises 13 residues. Between the trimmed V and J ends, which lost 8 bases and 1 base, there was a span of 11 bases. Written as DNA, the CDR3 is TGTGCCAGCCTCGGACAGAAGAACACTGAAGCTTTCTTT. It codes for CASLGQKNTEAFF.

The rearrangement joins TRBV10-2 to TRBJ2-1; 7 nucleotides match TRBD1. The V gene end was trimmed by 7 bases and the J gene end by 2 bases; junction bases not matched to a gene: 2. In germline, CDR1 is WSHSY, CDR2 SAAADI. The CDR3 spans 13 residues. This CDR3 reads CASTDRPYNEQFF. In DNA form, the CDR3 reads TGCGCCAGCACGGACAGGCCCTACAATGAGCAGTTCTTC.

As DNA, the CDR3 is TGTGCCAGCAGCCGAGCAGGGTACGAGCAGTACTTC. The encoded protein is CASSRAGYEQYF. The V and J genes are TRBV3-1 (or the pseudogene TRBV3-2) and TRBJ2-7; weak D call: TRBD1 (5 bases). The CDR3 spans 12 residues. Per the germline V gene, CDR1 is LGHDT and CDR2 is YNNKEL (reference sequence). Trimming pared 4 bases from V and 4 bases from J, leaving 8 bases between.

The table lists this clone with a few counts. J is TRBJ1-1 and V is TRBV10-1; unclear D gene. V lost 7 bases and J 4 bases, leaving 13 bases between the germline ends. Looked up from germline, CDR1 is WNHNN and CDR2 is SYGVQD (reference sequence). This CDR3 is 13 amino acids long. Here the CDR3 reads CASTQKLGTEAFF. The CDR3 DNA reads as TGCGCCAGCACACAGAAACTGGGCACTGAAGCTTTCTTT.

The rearrangement uses TRBV7-9 and TRBJ2-3, with 12 bases fitting TRBD2. The CDR3 length is 16 residues. Trimming removed 5 bases from V and 6 bases from J; junction bases left unmatched: 9. The germline gives CDR1 SEHNR, CDR2 FQNEAQ (reference sequence). CDR3 bases: TGTGCCAGCAGCCCCGGACTAGCGGGAAGGTTTGATACGCAGTATTTT. Encoded protein: CASSPGLAGRFDTQYF.

This chain uses TRBV3-1 (or the pseudogene TRBV3-2) with TRBJ1-5, with 9 bases lining up with TRBD1. The ends lost 1 base at V and 5 bases at J; junction bases unmatched: 3. The CDR3 has 15 amino acids. The germline gives CDR1 LGHDT, CDR2 YNNKEL (reference sequence). CDR3 in amino acids: CASSQGNRGHQPQHF. CDR3 in DNA: TGTGCCAGCAGCCAAGGGAACAGGGGGCATCAGCCCCAGCATTTT.

The chain uses TRBV30 and TRBJ2-2; TRBD1 is a possible D gene (6 bases). The ends were cut back, 3 bases at V and 0 bases at J, with 11 bases in the middle. Germline CDR1 reads GTSNPN; CDR2 reads SVGIG (reference sequence). The CDR3 contains 15 residues. The CDR3 is CAWRKAGANTGELFF. The CDR3 bases are TGTGCCTGGAGAAAAGCAGGGGCGAACACCGGGGAGCTGTTTTTT.

V usage is TRBV7-9 and J usage is TRBJ1-5, with D unclear. The V gene's germline CDR1 is SEHNR and CDR2 FQNEAQ (reference sequence). CDR3 length equals 15 residues. The V gene lost 1 base and the J gene lost 2 bases, with 9 bases spanning the gap. CDR3 residues: CASSLGGGGNQPQHF. CDR3 in DNA: TGTGCCAGCAGCTTAGGAGGCGGCGGCAATCAGCCCCAGCATTTT.

The chain combines TRBV6-5 with TRBJ1-5, with 9 nucleotides matching TRBD1. V trimming: 6 bases; J trimming: 7 bases; junction bases outside the gene matches: 7. Per germline, CDR1 MNHEY and CDR2 SVGAGI. This CDR3 is 14 amino acids long. In DNA, the CDR3 is TGTGCCAGCAGATGGGGACAGGGATTCCAGCCCCAGCATTTT. Amino acids: CASRWGQGFQPQHF.